The 2 T cell receptor beta chains presented below share a single source sample, sequenced in a study of OX40 agonist ivuxolimab in advanced cancers. Measured with immunoSEQ multiplex PCR; TCRdb has only the in-frame clones, and not every one. The table shows 30,000 to 40,000 clones, with around three quarters occurring only once. This specimen consisted of CD4+ or CD8+ T cells sorted from blood, obtained in a trial of the OX40 agonist ivuxolimab. The receptors stem from an adult with an advanced solid tumor such as melanoma, head and neck, liver or kidney cancer.

V usage is TRBV2 and J usage is TRBJ2-7; no definite D call. Germline CDR1 and CDR2: SNHLY and FYNNEI. V was clipped by 2 bases and J by 4 bases, with 3 bases between them. There are 11 residues in the CDR3. Written as DNA, the CDR3 is TGTGCCAGCAGTGAAAGATACGAGCAGTACTTC. Protein: CASSERYEQYF.

The CDR3 spells CASSERQGGSPLHF. Written as DNA, the CDR3 is TGTGCCAGCAGTGAAAGACAGGGAGGATCACCCCTCCACTTT. The rearrangement joins TRBV6-5 to TRBJ1-6; 7 bases align to TRBD1. Germline CDR1 is MNHEY and CDR2 is SVGAGI. This CDR3 has 14 amino acids. With 5 bases clipped from V and 10 bases from J, the junction kept 8 bases outside the gene matches.